This TCR beta chain was recorded in a study of shared clonotypes between healthy human individuals. Study information: Serving as donors were a couple of women and a few men, whose ages spanned 18 to 49.

Profiling relied on immunoSEQ multiplex PCR, and the TCRdb table lists in-frame clones only, not all of them. The top ten clones hold 0.35% to 0.45% of a sample with 2,500,000 or so clones, roughly 93% of them seen once. The CDR3 runs 16 residues. Germline V gene data show CDR1 as SGHRS and CDR2 as YFSETQ. V shed 0 bases and J 4 bases; nucleotides not matched to a gene: 7. Study-wide results and caveats: Rarefaction exposed incomplete sorted-subset sequencing despite large depth. The low donor count limited represented genetic and exposure-history diversity.

Donors comprised healthy HIV-negative adults lacking recent acute infections or vaccinations. Remarks on this clone: Its matching antigen is unknown.

The V and J genes are TRBV5-1 and TRBJ2-5; 9 bases map to TRBD2. The receptor's source is a man in his late teens or twenties in good health. Some clones in this sample may be carry-over from other donors' samples. Sequenced sample: naive CD4+ T cells from PBMCs. Documented subset: CD45RA+ positively selected. CDR3 nucleotide sequence: TGCGCCAGCAGCTTGGGAATAGCGGGAGAGGGAGAGACCCAGTACTTC. It specifies CASSLGIAGEGETQYF.